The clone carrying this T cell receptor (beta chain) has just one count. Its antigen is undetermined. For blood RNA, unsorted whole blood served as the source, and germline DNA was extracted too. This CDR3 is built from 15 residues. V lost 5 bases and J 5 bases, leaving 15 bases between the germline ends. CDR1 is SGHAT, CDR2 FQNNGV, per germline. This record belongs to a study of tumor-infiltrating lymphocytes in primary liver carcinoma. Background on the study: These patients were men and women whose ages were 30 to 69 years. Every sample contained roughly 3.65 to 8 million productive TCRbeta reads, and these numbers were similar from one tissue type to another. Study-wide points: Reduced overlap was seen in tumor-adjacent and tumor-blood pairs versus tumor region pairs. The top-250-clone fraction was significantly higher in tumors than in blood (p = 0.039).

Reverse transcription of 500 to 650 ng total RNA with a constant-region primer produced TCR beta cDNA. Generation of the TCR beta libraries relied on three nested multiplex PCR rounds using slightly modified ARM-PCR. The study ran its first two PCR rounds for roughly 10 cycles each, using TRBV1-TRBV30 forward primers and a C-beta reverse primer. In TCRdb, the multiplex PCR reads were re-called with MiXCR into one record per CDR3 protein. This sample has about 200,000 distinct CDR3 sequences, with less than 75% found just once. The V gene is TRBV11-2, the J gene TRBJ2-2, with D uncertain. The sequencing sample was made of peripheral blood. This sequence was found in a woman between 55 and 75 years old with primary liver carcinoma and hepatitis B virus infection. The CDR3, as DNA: TGTGCCAGCAGCATTTTGAGTAGCAGTACCGGGGAGCTGTTTTTT. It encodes CASSILSSSTGELFF.